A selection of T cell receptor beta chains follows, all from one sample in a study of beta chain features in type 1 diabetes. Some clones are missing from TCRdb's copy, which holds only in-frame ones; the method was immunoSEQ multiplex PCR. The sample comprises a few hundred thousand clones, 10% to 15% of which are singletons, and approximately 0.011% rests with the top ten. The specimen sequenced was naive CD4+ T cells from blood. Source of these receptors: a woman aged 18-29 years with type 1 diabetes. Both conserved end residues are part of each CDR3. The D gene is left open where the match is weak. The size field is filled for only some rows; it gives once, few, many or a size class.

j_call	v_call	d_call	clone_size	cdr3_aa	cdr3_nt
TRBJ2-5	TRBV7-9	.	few	CASVRDNSGTQYF	TGTGCCAGCGTCCGGGACAACAGCGGGACCCAGTACTTC
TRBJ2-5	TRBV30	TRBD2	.	CAGSSGRAETQYF	TGTGCCGGAAGTAGCGGGAGGGCAGAGACCCAGTACTTC
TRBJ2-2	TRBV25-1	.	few	CASSKRNTGELFF	TGTGCCAGCAGTAAGAGAAACACCGGGGAGCTGTTTTTT
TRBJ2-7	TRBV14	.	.	CASSQDAQGIHEQYF	TGTGCCAGCAGCCAAGACGCTCAGGGTATCCACGAGCAGTACTTC
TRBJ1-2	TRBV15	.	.	CATSRDRGAGYGYTF	TGTGCCACCAGCAGAGATCGGGGGGCCGGGTATGGCTACACCTTC
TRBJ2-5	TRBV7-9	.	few	CASSLAGGQETQYF	TGTGCCAGCAGCCTAGCTGGCGGCCAAGAGACCCAGTACTTC
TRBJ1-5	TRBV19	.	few	CASSPSGTLSNQPQHF	TGTGCCAGTAGTCCGTCAGGGACACTCAGCAATCAGCCCCAGCATTTT
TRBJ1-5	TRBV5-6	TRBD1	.	CASSADRGGQPQHF	TGTGCCAGCAGCGCTGACAGGGGCGGTCAGCCCCAGCATTTT
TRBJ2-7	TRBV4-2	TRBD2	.	CASSQQGLAGTYEQYF	TGTGCCAGCAGCCAACAGGGACTAGCGGGAACCTACGAGCAGTACTTC
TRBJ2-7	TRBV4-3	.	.	CASSLRRLLSYEQYF	TGCGCCAGCAGCCTCCGGCGACTCCTGTCCTACGAGCAGTACTTC
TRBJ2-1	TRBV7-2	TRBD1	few	CASSLSGAGGNEQFF	TGTGCCAGCAGCTTATCCGGGGCAGGGGGTAATGAGCAGTTCTTC
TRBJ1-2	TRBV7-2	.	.	CASSFGLNYGYTF	TGTGCCAGCAGCTTCGGGTTAAACTATGGCTACACCTTC
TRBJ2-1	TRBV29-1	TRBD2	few	CSVDRLAGVEYNEQFF	TGCAGCGTTGACCGACTAGCGGGAGTTGAATACAATGAGCAGTTCTTC
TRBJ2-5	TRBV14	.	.	CASSQEALETQYF	TGTGCCAGCAGCCAGGAGGCCCTAGAGACCCAGTACTTC